These T cell receptor beta chains were read from a single sample in a study of T cells in localized non-small cell lung cancer. Measured with immunoSEQ multiplex PCR; TCRdb has only the in-frame clones, and not every one. The data hold around 10,000 clones, with about 85% observed a single time. The input for sequencing was peripheral blood, taken before any cancer treatment. Receptor source: a male donor at least 60 years old with stage III lung adenocarcinoma. Each CDR3 is given with its conserved first and last residue. D genes are given only for firm matches. For some rows the clone size is stated as once, few or many, or as a class when expanded; others skip it.

TRBV10-2	TRBJ2-1	NA	TRBD2	TGCGCCAGCCATCTAGCGGGGGGCGCCGATGAGCAGTTCTTC	CASHLAGGADEQFF
TRBV15	TRBJ1-5	NA	NA	TGTGCCACCAGTTATCAAGGACCTAGCAATCAGCCCCAGCATTTT	CATSYQGPSNQPQHF
TRBV27	TRBJ1-2	NA	NA	TGTGCCAGCAGCCAAGCTAACTATGGCTACACCTTC	CASSQANYGYTF
TRBV11-1	TRBJ1-3	NA	NA	TGTGCCAGCAGCGGGACCAGAGGAAACACCATATATTTT	CASSGTRGNTIYF
TRBV25-1	TRBJ1-1	NA	NA	TGTGCCAGCAGAACAGGGCCGAACACTGAAGCTTTCTTT	CASRTGPNTEAFF
TRBV4-3	TRBJ1-1	NA	NA	TGCGCCAGCAGGGGGGCCCGAAACACTGAAGCTTTCTTT	CASRGARNTEAFF
TRBV7-8	TRBJ1-5	NA	NA	TGTGCCAGCAGCTTAGGAAGTGGCAGCACGGTCAATCAGCCCCAGCATTTT	CASSLGSGSTVNQPQHF
TRBV29-1	TRBJ1-1	NA	NA	TGCAGCGTTAGTACAGCCACTAACACTGAAGCTTTCTTT	CSVSTATNTEAFF
TRBV19	TRBJ1-5	NA	NA	TGTGCCAGTAGTTCACAGGGAAATCAGCCCCAGCATTTT	CASSSQGNQPQHF
TRBV5-1	TRBJ2-5	NA	TRBD2	TGCGCCAGCAGCCCTGGACTAGCGGGACCAGGGGAGACCCAGTACTTC	CASSPGLAGPGETQYF
TRBV30	TRBJ2-7	NA	NA	TGTGCCTGGGGAAGGGCTAACGCCTCCTACGAGCAGTACTTC	CAWGRANASYEQYF
TRBV10-3	TRBJ2-7	NA	NA	TGTGCCATCAGGATAGGAAATCTCTACGAGCAGTACTTC	CAIRIGNLYEQYF
TRBV5-8	TRBJ2-1	NA	TRBD2	TGTGCCAGCAGCTTGGGGACTAGCGGGGGTATTGATGAGCAGTTCTTC	CASSLGTSGGIDEQFF
TRBV5-5	TRBJ2-5	NA	NA	TGTGCCAGCAGTTCAGGGTCCCAAGAGACCCAGTACTTC	CASSSGSQETQYF
TRBV7-2	TRBJ2-5	NA	NA	TGTGCCAGCAGCTTAGATCAGGGTCAGACCCAGTACTTC	CASSLDQGQTQYF
TRBV7-9	TRBJ2-5	NA	TRBD1	TGTGCCAGCAGCCCGGGACAGGGATCGGTAGAGACCCAGTACTTC	CASSPGQGSVETQYF
TRBV4-3	TRBJ1-1	NA	NA	TGCGCCAGCAGCCCCCTTCGGGGGGGGTTTGCTTTCTTT	CASSPLRGGFAFF
TRBV6-5	TRBJ1-2	NA	TRBD1	TGTGCCAGCAGTTACGGGGCAGGGGGCCGGTATGGCTACACCTTC	CASSYGAGGRYGYTF
TRBV2	TRBJ2-1	NA	TRBD2	TGTGCCAGCAGGATTAGCGGGGGCTCCTACAATGAGCAGTTCTTC	CASRISGGSYNEQFF
TRBV7-2	TRBJ1-1	NA	TRBD1	TGTGCCAGCAGCTCAGGGGGCCTTTCTGAAGCTTTCTTT	CASSSGGLSEAFF
TRBV7-9	TRBJ2-4	NA	TRBD1	TGTGCCAGCAGACCGGACAGGGGGGGCATTCAGTACTTC	CASRPDRGGIQYF
TRBV6-5	TRBJ1-2	NA	TRBD1	TGTGCCAGCAGCCGAGACAGGGTAGCTAACTATGGCTACACCTTC	CASSRDRVANYGYTF
TRBV7-2	TRBJ2-5	NA	NA	TGTGCCAGCAGCTTAACGGGCACTGGGGAGACCCAGTACTTC	CASSLTGTGETQYF
TRBV19	TRBJ1-2	medium-sized	NA	TGTGCCAGTAGCCCGCTGGTGGGGGCGCGTGCCTATGGCTACACCTTC	CASSPLVGARAYGYTF
TRBV28	TRBJ1-2	NA	TRBD1	TGTGCCAGCAGTTTAGATACAGGGGGATTGGATGGCTACACCTTC	CASSLDTGGLDGYTF
TRBV19	TRBJ2-1	NA	TRBD2	TGTGCCAGTAGTTTCTCTAGCGGGAGGAAATACAATGAGCAGTTCTTC	CASSFSSGRKYNEQFF
TRBV19	TRBJ1-3	NA	NA	TGTGCCAGTAGTATGGGGGGGCCTGGAAACACCATATATTTT	CASSMGGPGNTIYF
TRBV18	TRBJ2-2	once	NA	TGTGCCAGCTCACGAGGACAAGACACCGGGGAGCTGTTTTTT	CASSRGQDTGELFF
TRBV15	TRBJ2-3	NA	NA	TGTGCCACCAGCAGAGATCGGTATACGCAGTATTTT	CATSRDRYTQYF
TRBV30	TRBJ2-2	NA	NA	TGTGCCAGGGGTGCCGGGGAGCTGTTTTTT	CARGAGELFF
TRBV7-2	TRBJ2-4	once	TRBD2	TGTGCCAGCAGCTTAGATGCCCCAGGACTAGCGGGGGGTAAAAACATTCAGTACTTC	CASSLDAPGLAGGKNIQYF
TRBV7-2	TRBJ1-3	NA	NA	TGTGCCAGCAGCTTAGAGGTGGGAAACACCATATATTTT	CASSLEVGNTIYF
TRBV10-1	TRBJ2-7	few	NA	TGCGCCAGCTCACCAGAGAACTACGAGCAGTACTTC	CASSPENYEQYF
TRBV7-9	TRBJ1-1	NA	TRBD1	TGTGCCAGCAGCTCCTTCCAGACAGGGAGTGCTGAAGCTTTCTTT	CASSSFQTGSAEAFF
TRBV15	TRBJ2-2	large	NA	TGTGCCACCAGTAGTCAGCCCAACACCGGGGAGCTGTTTTTT	CATSSQPNTGELFF
TRBV28	TRBJ1-2	NA	TRBD1	TGTGCCAGCAGTCCAGGGGGCGATGGCTACACCTTC	CASSPGGDGYTF
TRBV4-3	TRBJ1-2	NA	NA	TGCGCCAGCAGCCAGGAGGGAGGCCGGCGGAGCGGCTACACCTTC	CASSQEGGRRSGYTF
TRBV19	TRBJ2-1	NA	TRBD1	TGTGCCAGTAGTAGGGGACAGGGCTATGAGCAGTTCTTC	CASSRGQGYEQFF
TRBV7-9	TRBJ1-2	NA	NA	TGTGCCAGCAGCCCCCAACCTTATGGCTACACCTTC	CASSPQPYGYTF
TRBV7-2	TRBJ1-4	NA	NA	TGTGCCAGCAGCTTAGTCGGCAGCTCTAATGAAAAACTGTTTTTT	CASSLVGSSNEKLFF
TRBV7-2	TRBJ1-2	NA	TRBD1	TGTGCCAGCAGCTTCACAGGGGGCCCGGGAGGCTACACCTTC	CASSFTGGPGGYTF
TRBV18	TRBJ2-7	NA	NA	TGTGCCAGCTCACAAGGGACTGATAGCTCCTACGAGCAGTACTTC	CASSQGTDSSYEQYF
TRBV27	TRBJ1-5	NA	NA	TGTGCCAGCGGGACGTATCAGCCCCAGCATTTT	CASGTYQPQHF
TRBV21-1	TRBJ2-7	few	NA	TGTGCCAGCAGCAAAGAGGATGACGGAGCCTACGAGCAGTACTTC	CASSKEDDGAYEQYF
TRBV29-1	TRBJ2-2	NA	NA	TGCAGCGTCCCAAAGAACACGAACACCGGGGAGCTGTTTTTT	CSVPKNTNTGELFF
TRBV15	TRBJ1-5	NA	NA	TGTGCCACCAACTCAGGGGGCAATCAGCCCCAGCATTTT	CATNSGGNQPQHF
TRBV5-5	TRBJ2-1	NA	NA	TGTGCCAGCAGCTTGGGCCTTCAACAGGGCAGTGAGCAGTTCTTC	CASSLGLQQGSEQFF
TRBV4-3	TRBJ1-2	NA	NA	TGCGCCAGCAGCCAAGATAAGGGCTCAGGTGGCTACACCTTC	CASSQDKGSGGYTF